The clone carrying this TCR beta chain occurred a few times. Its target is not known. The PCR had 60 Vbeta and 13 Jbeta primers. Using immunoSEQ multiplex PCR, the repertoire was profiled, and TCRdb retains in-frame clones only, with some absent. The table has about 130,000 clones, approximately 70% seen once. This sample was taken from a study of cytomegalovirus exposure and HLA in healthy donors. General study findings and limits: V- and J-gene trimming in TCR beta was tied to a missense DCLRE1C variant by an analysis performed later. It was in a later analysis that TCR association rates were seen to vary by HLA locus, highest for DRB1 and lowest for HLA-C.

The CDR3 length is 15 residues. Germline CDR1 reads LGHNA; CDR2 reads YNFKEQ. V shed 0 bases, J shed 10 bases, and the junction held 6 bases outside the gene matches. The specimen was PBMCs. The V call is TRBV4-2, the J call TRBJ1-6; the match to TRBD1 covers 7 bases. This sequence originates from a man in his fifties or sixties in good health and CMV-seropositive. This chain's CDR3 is CASSQDEGGGSPLHF. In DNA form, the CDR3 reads TGTGCCAGCAGCCAAGATGAAGGGGGCGGATCACCCCTCCACTTT.